This TCR beta chain was captured in a study of OX40 agonist ivuxolimab in advanced cancers. Systemic immunosuppression or a history of autoimmune disease excluded patients. Only in-frame clones appear in the TCRdb table, and some are missing; sequencing was by immunoSEQ multiplex PCR. The table shows 70,000 to 95,000 clones, with around 86% occurring only once. V lost 2 bases, J lost 0 bases, and 8 bases lay in between. Germline values: CDR1 MNHEY, CDR2 SVGAGI. This CDR3 region has 14 residues. Sequencing used CD4+ or CD8+ T cells sorted from blood, obtained in a trial of the OX40 agonist ivuxolimab. The sequence was collected from an adult with an advanced solid tumor such as melanoma, head and neck, liver or kidney cancer. V is TRBV6-5 and J is TRBJ2-7; TRBD1 is a possible D gene (6 bases). The CDR3 nucleotides read TGTGCCAGCAGTTACCAGGGGCACTCCTACGAGCAGTACTTC. Protein sequence: CASSYQGHSYEQYF.